This T cell receptor beta chain was identified during a study of CD8+ T cells in alopecia areata. The study's findings and limits: More clonal than normal scalp was lesional scalp, particularly alopecia totalis/universalis.

The V gene end was trimmed by 4 bases and the J gene end by 7 bases; junction bases not matched to a gene: 5. This CDR3 is 13 amino acids long. Germline V gene data show CDR1 as SGHVS and CDR2 as FQNEAQ. Reverse transcription of extracted RNA yielded cDNA, which provided the sequencing template. The protocol was immunoSEQ multiplex PCR, while the TCRdb copy is restricted to in-frame clones and leaves out a portion. Of over 150,000 clones listed, about 60% are singletons. Treatment meaning: oral pan-JAK inhibitor, 5-10 mg twice daily. It was from alopecia areata patients that lesional scalp punch biopsies and peripheral blood were collected. Cell sorting was applied to PBMCs, and CD4+ and CD8+ T cells were collected. As regards this clone: The antigen remains unidentified.

The rearrangement joins TRBV7-8 to TRBJ1-1; 8 bases agree with TRBD1. This sample comprised CD4+ T cells sorted from blood, obtained at week 4, from a patient treated with tofacitinib. This sequence was found in a human donor with alopecia areata. The CDR3 DNA reads TGTGCCAGCAGCTATGACAGGGGAGATGAAGCTTTCTTT. Protein product: CASSYDRGDEAFF.